The clone carrying this T cell receptor (beta chain) was counted many times. Its antigen remains unidentified. The source of the sample is a study of T-cell reconstitution after alpha-beta-depleted transplantation in children. Study-level points and caveats: As was reported, about two months after transplant, alpha-beta T cells came from several hundred expanded graft clones.

Per germline, CDR1 SQVTM and CDR2 ANQGSEA. The CDR3 totals 14 residues. Trimming removed 4 bases from V and 2 bases from J; junction bases left unmatched: 4. Unique molecular identifiers were built into the TCRbeta library. TCRdb called the PCR reads again in MiXCR, with one record for every CDR3 protein. The sample lists about 510,000 distinct CDR3 sequences; around 10% were seen once. This rearrangement joins TRBV29-1 to TRBJ2-5; 10 positions match TRBD1. Source: PBMCs, mostly from graft donor cells, taken 180 days after TCRalphabeta/CD19-depleted stem cell transplant. The clonotype was recovered from a female patient aged 2-15 years who had a stem cell transplant for aplastic anemia, so the T cells may come from the graft donor. The CDR3 reads CSVGKDRGQETQYF. As DNA, the CDR3 is TGCAGCGTTGGCAAGGACAGGGGGCAAGAGACCCAGTACTTC.